Below are 16 T cell receptor beta chains sequenced from a single sample in a study of T cells in Graves' hyperthyroidism and ophthalmopathy. RNA transcripts were the template for amplifying TCR beta CDR3 regions. Using the HTBI primer set, a first-round RT-PCR was run on the TCR CDR3. TCRdb re-called the multiplex PCR reads with MiXCR, one entry per CDR3 protein. The sample has under 700,000 distinct CDR3 sequences; around 46% are singletons. The specimen was peripheral blood or thyroid tissue (not recorded which). These receptors all come from a woman aged 18-30 years with Graves' hyperthyroidism.

The chain links TRBV12-3 or TRBV12-4 to TRBJ2-7; D uncertain. Trimming removed 3 bases from V and 7 bases from J, with 10 bases in between. This CDR3 spans 12 amino acids. The CDR3 loop reads CASSFGSLEQYF. In DNA, the CDR3 is TGTGCCAGCAGTTTCGGCTCCTTGGAGCAGTACTTC.

The CDR3 DNA reads as TGTGCCAGCAGCTTAGAGGGAGTGCGGTACGAGCAGTACTTC. This translates into CASSLEGVRYEQYF. This sequence joins TRBV7-2 and TRBJ2-7; D possibly corresponds to TRBD2 (5 bases). CDR3 size: 14 residues. V was clipped by 1 base and J by 4 bases, with 11 bases between them. The germline gives CDR1 SGHTA, CDR2 FQGNSA.

This clonotype appeared a few times. The chain is built from TRBV5-1 and TRBJ2-5; D unclear. Per germline, CDR1 SGHRS and CDR2 YFSETQ. The ends were cut back, 0 bases at V and 5 bases at J, with 11 bases in the middle. The CDR3 runs to 14 residues. The CDR3 here is CASSLGGFYETQYF. The DNA of the CDR3 is TGCGCCAGCAGCTTGGGGGGTTTCTACGAGACCCAGTACTTC.

The chain is built from TRBV7-6 and TRBJ2-7; D might be TRBD1 (5 bases). With 5 bases removed from V and 3 bases from J, the gap between germline ends came to 17 bases. The CDR3 is 15 amino acids. Per the germline V gene, CDR1 is SGHVS and CDR2 is FNYEAQ. The CDR3 region is CASSPDRSSGYEQYF. CDR3 DNA sequence: TGTGCCAGCAGCCCAGACAGATCTTCAGGCTACGAGCAGTACTTC.

The V and J genes are TRBV29-1 and TRBJ2-6, with D tentatively TRBD2 (6 bases). Trimming removed 0 bases from V and 0 bases from J, with 12 bases in between. The CDR3 is 17 amino acids. CDR1 is SQVTM and CDR2 is ANQGSEA in the germline V gene. CDR3 sequence (DNA): TGCAGCGTTGAAGAAAGGGACTTTGGCTCTGGGGCCAACGTCCTGACTTTC. It yields the protein CSVEERDFGSGANVLTF.

About this clonotype itself: The junction differs from germline at one of its ends, possibly a read error. The V and J genes are TRBV20-1 and TRBJ1-1; no clear D. The CDR3 covers 12 residues. Germline-derived CDR1 and CDR2 are DFQATT and SNEGSKA (reference sequence). CDR3 sequence: CSARGANTEAFF. CDR3 DNA: TGCAGTGCTAGGGGCGCGAACACTGAGGCTTTCTTT.

The CDR3 DNA follows: TGTGCCAGCAGTGAAAACGGCCAAGAGACCCAGTACTTC. This encodes CASSENGQETQYF. The chain employs TRBV6-6 and TRBJ2-5; the D is unclear. Trimming cost V 5 bases and J 1 base, with 8 bases left between them. CDR1 and CDR2 (germline): MNHNY, SVGAGI (reference sequence). This CDR3 region has 13 residues.

The chain recombines TRBV29-1 with TRBJ1-2; no reliable D call. Germline CDR1 reads SQVTM; CDR2 reads ANQGSEA. V lost 3 bases and J 4 bases, leaving 15 bases between the germline ends. The CDR3 runs 14 residues. The CDR3 here is CSVDRDWALYGYTF. CDR3 in DNA: TGCAGCGTTGACCGAGACTGGGCCCTCTATGGCTACACCTTC.

The chain couples TRBV5-1 to TRBJ1-6; D gene ambiguous. CDR1 and CDR2 from the germline V gene are SGHRS and YFSETQ. The CDR3 contains 14 residues. Trimming shortened V by 4 bases and J by 7 bases, and 12 bases separated the two germline ends. As DNA, the CDR3 is TGCGCCAGCAGCGTCCGGACCGGGAATTCACCCCTCCACTTT. It specifies CASSVRTGNSPLHF. Combining the CDR3 with reference TRBV5-1 and TRBJ1-6 gives the whole variable domain KAGVTQTPRYLIKTRGQQVTLSCSPISGHRSVSWYQQTPGQGLQFLFEYFSETQRNKGNFPGRFSGRQFSNSRSEMNVSTLELGDSALYLCASSVRTGNSPLHFGNGTRLTVT.

The chain uses TRBV11-3 and TRBJ1-3; D is unresolved. V dropped 0 bases and J dropped 0 bases, with 12 bases sitting between them. The CDR3 extends over 17 amino acids. In germline, CDR1 is SGHNT, CDR2 YENEEA. In DNA form, the CDR3 reads TGTGCCAGCAGCTTAGACGAACAGTTACCCTCTGGAAACACCATATATTTT. It specifies CASSLDEQLPSGNTIYF.

This chain connects TRBV10-2 to TRBJ2-5; perhaps TRBD2 as D (5 bases). The CDR3 is made up of 15 amino acids. Between the trimmed V and J ends, which lost 5 bases and 2 bases, there was a span of 15 bases. Germline V gene lookup returns CDR1 WSHSY and CDR2 SAAADI. The CDR3 DNA reads TGCGCCAGCAGTTACCTGAGCGGTCGGCAAGAGACCCAGTACTTC. Its translation: CASSYLSGRQETQYF.

This clonotype was seen a few times. This CDR3 is CASSLTARGGETQYF. The CDR3 region has the DNA TGTGCCAGCAGCTTAACTGCCCGGGGGGGAGAGACCCAGTACTTC. The chain employs TRBV7-2 and TRBJ2-5, with TRBD2 matching over 8 bases. This CDR3 is built from 15 residues. Trimming took 2 bases from V and 4 from J; bases not matched to a gene: 6. CDR1 and CDR2 from the germline V gene are SGHTA and FQGNSA.

This clonotype was observed once. The chain joins TRBV7-2 to TRBJ2-5; 7 nucleotides match TRBD1. The CDR3 sequence is 18 residues long. Trimming took 5 bases from V and 5 from J; bases not matched to a gene: 20. Germline V gives CDR1 SGHTA, CDR2 FQGNSA. The CDR3 DNA is TGTGCCAGCAGCCCTATAGGAGCATCCGGGACAGCCAGGGAGACCCAGTACTTC. It codes for CASSPIGASGTARETQYF.

J is TRBJ2-5 and V is TRBV24-1, with 10 bases identical to TRBD1. The CDR3 is made up of 16 amino acids. Germline CDR1 KGHDR, CDR2 SFDVKD. V trimming: 3 bases; J trimming: 9 bases; junction bases outside the gene matches: 12. CDR3: CATSDPGTGEVQPQYF. Here the CDR3 DNA reads TGTGCCACCAGTGATCCCGGGACAGGGGAGGTTCAGCCCCAGTACTTC.

This clonotype was seen ten or more times. The V gene is TRBV7-3, the J gene TRBJ1-2, with D possibly matching TRBD1 (5 bases). Germline lookup yields CDR1 SGHTA and CDR2 FQGTGA. Between the trimmed V and J ends, which lost 5 bases and 12 bases, there was a span of 19 bases. CDR3 length equals 13 residues. The CDR3 coding sequence is TGTGCCAGCAGCCAGACGTCGGGACTTGGAAACACCTTC. Amino acids: CASSQTSGLGNTF.

This clonotype is a singleton in its sample. The chain joins TRBV12-3 or TRBV12-4 to TRBJ2-5; tentatively, D is TRBD1 (6 bases). With 7 bases removed from V and 1 base from J, the gap between germline ends came to 16 bases. There are 15 residues in the CDR3. As DNA, the CDR3 is TGTGCCAGCACCTTCGGGACAAGGGCCCAAGAGACCCAGTACTTC. Its protein is CASTFGTRAQETQYF.